These 22 T cell receptor beta chains were sequenced from one sample in a study of blood T cell repertoires in COVID-19. Profiled with immunoSEQ multiplex PCR; TCRdb holds only in-frame clones, not every one. The data show 100,000 or so clones, almost 95% seen once. The sample comprised peripheral blood. The source is an older woman with active COVID-19.

The chain employs TRBV5-1 and TRBJ2-5; possibly TRBD1 for D (5 bases). Germline loops: CDR1 SGHRS, CDR2 YFSETQ. The CDR3 covers 13 residues. Trimming removed 1 base at V and 2 bases at J, with 6 bases between. CDR3 nucleotides: TGCGCCAGCAGCTTGCCAGGGCAAGAGACCCAGTACTTC. Residues: CASSLPGQETQYF. Together with reference TRBV5-1 and TRBJ2-5, the CDR3 gives the full variable domain: KAGVTQTPRYLIKTRGQQVTLSCSPISGHRSVSWYQQTPGQGLQFLFEYFSETQRNKGNFPGRFSGRQFSNSRSEMNVSTLELGDSALYLCASSLPGQETQYFGPGTRLLVL.

The V gene is TRBV19, the J gene TRBJ2-1; weak D call: TRBD1 (5 bases). This CDR3 is 16 amino acids long. The V gene's germline CDR1 is LNHDA and CDR2 SQIVND (reference sequence). V lost 4 bases and J lost 2, with 15 bases in between. Here the CDR3 reads CASSKQTATTYNEQFF. CDR3 nucleotides: TGTGCCAGTAGTAAACAGACAGCCACCACCTACAATGAGCAGTTCTTC. The whole variable domain, remainder taken from reference TRBV19 and TRBJ2-1, is DGGITQSPKYLFRKEGQNVTLSCEQNLNHDAMYWYRQDPGQGLRLIYYSQIVNDFQKGDIAEGYSVSREKKESFPLTVTSAQKNPTAFYLCASSKQTATTYNEQFFGPGTRLTVL.

This clone was counted once. The rearrangement joins TRBV6-6 to TRBJ1-1; D perhaps matches TRBD1 (6 bases). This CDR3 contains 15 residues. V lost 0 bases and J 1 base, leaving 9 bases between the germline ends. CDR1 MNHNY and CDR2 SVGAGI come from the germline V gene (reference sequence). CDR3 DNA sequence: TGTGCCAGCAGTTACTCGAGGGGGAGGAACACTGAAGCTTTCTTT. Encoded protein: CASSYSRGRNTEAFF.

The V gene is TRBV24-1, the J gene TRBJ2-3; D is perhaps TRBD2 (5 bases). Between the trimmed V and J ends, which lost 2 bases and 2 bases, there was a span of 13 bases. CDR1 and CDR2 from the germline V gene are KGHDR and SFDVKD. CDR3 length: 16 residues. CDR3 sequence reads: CATSDSGSEITDTQYF. The CDR3 DNA reads TGTGCCACCAGTGATTCGGGTAGCGAGATCACAGATACGCAGTATTTT.

The CDR3 region is CASSQGDRGSRNIQYF. For the CDR3, the DNA is TGCGCCAGCAGCCAAGGGGACAGGGGATCCAGAAACATTCAGTACTTC. The chain employs TRBV4-3 and TRBJ2-4; 10 nucleotides agree with TRBD1. Germline-derived CDR1 and CDR2 are LGHNA and YSLEER. The junction had 6 bases not matched to a gene; V was cut back by 1 base and J by 6 bases. The CDR3 length is 16 residues.

The genes are TRBV7-3 and TRBJ2-3; 14 nucleotides align to TRBD2. This CDR3 spans 14 amino acids. The germline gives CDR1 SGHTA, CDR2 FQGTGA. J was trimmed by 8 bases and V by 5 bases; bases with no gene match: 3. Here the CDR3 DNA reads TGTGCCAGCAGCCCTGGGACTAGCGGGGGTACGCAGTATTTT. This translates into CASSPGTSGGTQYF. Full variable domain (rest looked up from reference TRBV7-3 and TRBJ2-3): GAGVSQTPSNKVTEKGKYVELRCDPISGHTALYWYRQSLGQGPEFLIYFQGTGAADDSGLPNDRFFAVRPEGSVSTLKIQRTERGDSAVYLCASSPGTSGGTQYFGPGTRLTVL.

The V and J genes are TRBV15 and TRBJ1-4, with D possibly matching TRBD1 (5 bases). Germline CDR1 is LNHNV and CDR2 is YYDKDF (reference sequence). Trimming removed 1 base at V and 0 bases at J, with 6 bases between. CDR3 size: 15 residues. The CDR3, as DNA: TGTGCCACCAGCAGAGGGGGGGCAACTAATGAAAAACTGTTTTTT. This codes for CATSRGGATNEKLFF.

The chain couples TRBV6-5 to TRBJ1-1; possibly TRBD1 for D (5 bases). The CDR3 runs 15 residues. Trimming removed 7 bases at V and 6 bases at J, with 21 bases between. Looked up from germline, CDR1 is MNHEY and CDR2 is SVGAGI. Here the CDR3 reads CASTPGRARVAEAFF. The CDR3 DNA sequence: TGTGCCAGCACCCCGGGCAGGGCTAGAGTGGCTGAAGCTTTCTTT.

The chain joins TRBV28 to TRBJ1-4; D gene uncertain. Looked up from germline, CDR1 is MDHEN and CDR2 is SYDVKM. The V gene lost 2 bases and the J gene lost 10 bases, with 8 bases spanning the gap. This CDR3 contains 12 residues. The DNA for the CDR3 is TGTGCCAGCAGTTTAACAGAGGGAAAACTGTTTTTT. Translating gives CASSLTEGKLFF.

This chain joins TRBV9 and TRBJ2-2, with D maybe TRBD2 (6 bases). This CDR3 contains 16 residues. Germline CDR1 is SGDLS and CDR2 is YYNGEE. V gave up 4 bases and J gave up 1 base, with 14 bases separating them. For the CDR3, the DNA is TGTGCCAGCAGCCCCTCAGGGCGGGGGAACACCGGGGAGCTGTTTTTT. It is translated as CASSPSGRGNTGELFF. The full variable domain, rest sourced from reference TRBV9 and TRBJ2-2, is DSGVTQTPKHLITATGQRVTLRCSPRSGDLSVYWYQQSLDQGLQFLIQYYNGEERAKGNILERFSAQQFPDLHSELNLSSLELGDSALYFCASSPSGRGNTGELFFGEGSRLTVL.

J is TRBJ2-5 and V is TRBV5-1; TRBD2 matches 11 bases. CDR3 size: 16 residues. Germline loops: CDR1 SGHRS, CDR2 YFSETQ. V lost 0 bases, J lost 5 bases, and 6 bases stayed unmatched. The CDR3 DNA follows: TGCGCCAGCAGCTTGGGGCCTAGCGGGGGGCCGGAGACCCAGTACTTC. Residues: CASSLGPSGGPETQYF.

This rearrangement joins TRBV30 to TRBJ1-4; 8 bases agree with TRBD1. The CDR3 is 12 residues long. Trimming cost V 7 bases and J 8 bases; bases outside gene matches: 6. Germline V CDR1 and CDR2: GTSNPN, SVGIG (reference sequence). The CDR3 bases are TGTGCCTTTCCCGGGACAGGCGAAAAACTGTTTTTT. Amino acids: CAFPGTGEKLFF.

The V gene is TRBV29-1, the J gene TRBJ2-7; 7 nucleotides align to TRBD1. Germline CDR1 is SQVTM and CDR2 is ANQGSEA. This CDR3 has 15 residues. Trimming removed 0 bases from V and 7 bases from J; junction bases left unmatched: 12. CDR3 sequence (DNA): TGCAGCGTTGAAGACTTCGTAACAGGGGTGGGGGAGCAGTACTTC. Translation gives CSVEDFVTGVGEQYF.

The chain carries TRBV30 and TRBJ1-2, with D possibly TRBD1 on 6 matching bases. Trimming shortened V by 2 bases and J by 3 bases, and 16 bases separated the two germline ends. The V gene's germline CDR1 is GTSNPN and CDR2 SVGIG (reference sequence). The CDR3 extends over 15 amino acids. The chain's CDR3 is CAWSPLGGADYGYTF. The CDR3 DNA follows: TGTGCCTGGAGTCCCCTGGGGGGGGCGGACTATGGCTACACCTTC. The full variable domain, in which reference TRBV30 and TRBJ1-2 provide the parts outside the CDR3, is SQTIHQWPATLVQPVGSPLSLECTVEGTSNPNLYWYRQAAGRGLQLLFYSVGIGQISSEVPQNLSASRPQDRQFILSSKKLLLSDSGFYLCAWSPLGGADYGYTFGSGTRLTVV.

V and J are TRBV6-5 and TRBJ1-5; D is unresolved. The V and J ends lost 7 bases and 0 bases respectively, with 7 bases between them. This CDR3 is built from 13 residues. Germline V gene sequence: CDR1 MNHEY, CDR2 SVGAGI. The chain's CDR3 is CASNMYSNQPQHF. The CDR3 DNA reads as TGTGCCAGCAACATGTATAGCAATCAGCCCCAGCATTTT.

V gene TRBV5-4 combines with J gene TRBJ2-6; 11 bases line up with TRBD1. Germline loops: CDR1 SGHNT, CDR2 YYREEE (reference sequence). The CDR3 totals 18 residues. V shed 0 bases, J shed 0 bases, and the junction held 2 bases outside the gene matches. The CDR3: CASSLVGQGASGANVLTF. The CDR3 DNA reads TGTGCCAGCAGCTTGGTCGGACAGGGGGCCTCTGGGGCCAACGTCCTGACTTTC.

This chain links TRBV9 with TRBJ1-1, with TRBD1 identical over 10 bases. This CDR3 has 14 amino acids. Unmatched junction bases numbered 2, after V lost 2 bases and J lost 4 bases. From germline, CDR1 is SGDLS and CDR2 YYNGEE. CDR3 bases: TGTGCCAGCAGCGTGGGACAGGGGACCACTGAAGCTTTCTTT. Its protein is CASSVGQGTTEAFF.

V is TRBV18 and J is TRBJ2-5, with a weak D call TRBD1 (6 bases). V was clipped by 6 bases and J by 2 bases, with 10 bases between them. The CDR3 sequence is 13 residues long. Germline loops: CDR1 KGHSH, CDR2 LQKENI. CDR3 protein: CASSQQGQETQYF. The CDR3 DNA sequence: TGTGCCAGCTCGCAACAGGGTCAAGAGACCCAGTACTTC. Based on the CDR3 plus reference TRBV18 and TRBJ2-5, the full variable domain is NAGVMQNPRHLVRRRGQEARLRCSPMKGHSHVYWYRQLPEEGLKFMVYLQKENIIDESGMPKERFSAEFPKEGPSILRIQQVVRGDSAAYFCASSQQGQETQYFGPGTRLLVL.

V usage is TRBV6-6 and J usage is TRBJ1-5, with D possibly being TRBD1 (6 bases). Per germline, CDR1 MNHNY and CDR2 SVGAGI (reference sequence). The V end was cut by 0 bases, the J end by 0 bases, with 9 bases between. The CDR3 consists of 16 residues. This CDR3 reads CASSYSTRGSNQPQHF. As DNA, the CDR3 is TGTGCCAGCAGTTACTCGACCAGGGGTAGCAATCAGCCCCAGCATTTT.

This clone was recorded once. The rearrangement links TRBV6-5 to TRBJ1-1; no firm D call. The germline gives CDR1 MNHEY, CDR2 SVGAGI. V lost 6 bases and J 1 base, leaving 12 bases between the germline ends. This CDR3 has 14 amino acids. In DNA, the CDR3 is TGTGCCAGCAGGGGCGCAGGTCGGAACACTGAAGCTTTCTTT. Translated: CASRGAGRNTEAFF.

This clone was seen a handful of times. The gene calls are TRBV11-2 and TRBJ2-7; 12 positions agree with TRBD2. Germline trimming cut 5 bases from V and 4 bases from J; bases unmatched to any gene: 6. CDR3 length: 15 amino acids. Per the germline V gene, CDR1 is SGHAT and CDR2 is FQNNGV. CDR3 protein: CASSLTTSGRYEQYF. The CDR3, as DNA: TGTGCCAGCAGCCTAACCACTAGCGGGAGGTACGAGCAGTACTTC.

This sequence joins TRBV10-1 and TRBJ2-2, with 8 bases matching TRBD2. Per germline, CDR1 WNHNN and CDR2 SYGVQD (reference sequence). The CDR3 sequence is 16 residues long. J lost 4 bases, V lost 6 bases, and 10 bases had no gene match. CDR3 coding DNA: TGCGCCAGCAGCGCTGGGGGCGGGGGGACCACCGGGGAGCTGTTTTTT. Residues: CASSAGGGGTTGELFF.